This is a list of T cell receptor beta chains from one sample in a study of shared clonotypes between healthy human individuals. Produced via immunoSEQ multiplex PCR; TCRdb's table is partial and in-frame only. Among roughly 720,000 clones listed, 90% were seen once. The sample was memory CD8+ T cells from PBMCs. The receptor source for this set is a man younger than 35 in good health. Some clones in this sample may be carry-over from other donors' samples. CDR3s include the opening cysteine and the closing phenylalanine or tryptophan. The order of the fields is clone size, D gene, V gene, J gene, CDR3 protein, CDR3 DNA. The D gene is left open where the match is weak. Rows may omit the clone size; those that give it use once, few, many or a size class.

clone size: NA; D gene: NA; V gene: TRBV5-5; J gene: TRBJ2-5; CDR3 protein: CASSWEGRIQETQYF; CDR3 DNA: TGTGCCAGCAGCTGGGAAGGGCGGATACAAGAGACCCAGTACTTC
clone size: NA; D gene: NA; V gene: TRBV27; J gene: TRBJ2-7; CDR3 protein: CASSFGISYEQYF; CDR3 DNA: TGTGCCAGCAGTTTTGGGATATCCTACGAGCAGTACTTC
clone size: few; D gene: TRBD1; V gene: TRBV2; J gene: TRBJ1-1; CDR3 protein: CASSEMTGLNTEAFF; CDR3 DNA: TGTGCCAGCAGTGAAATGACAGGGCTGAACACTGAAGCTTTCTTT
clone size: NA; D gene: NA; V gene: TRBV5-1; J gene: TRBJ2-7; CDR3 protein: CASSLSGTGSYEQYF; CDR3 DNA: TGCGCCAGCAGCCTCTCCGGGACGGGGTCCTACGAGCAGTACTTC
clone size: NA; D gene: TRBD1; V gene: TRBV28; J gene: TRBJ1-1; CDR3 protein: CASRYRGLNTEAFF; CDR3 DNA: TGTGCCAGCAGATACAGGGGGCTAAACACTGAAGCTTTCTTT
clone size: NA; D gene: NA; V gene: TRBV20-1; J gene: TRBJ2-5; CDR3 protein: CSARDPETQYF; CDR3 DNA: TGCAGTGCTAGAGATCCCGAGACCCAGTACTTC
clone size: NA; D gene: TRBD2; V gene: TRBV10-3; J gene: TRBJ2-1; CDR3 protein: CAISELAGFSYNEQFF; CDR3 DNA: TGTGCCATCAGTGAACTAGCGGGTTTCTCCTACAATGAGCAGTTCTTC
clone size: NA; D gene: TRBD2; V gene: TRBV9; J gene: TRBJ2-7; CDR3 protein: CASSVAAGAVYEQYF; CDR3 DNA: TGTGCCAGCAGCGTAGCAGCGGGGGCAGTCTACGAGCAGTACTTC
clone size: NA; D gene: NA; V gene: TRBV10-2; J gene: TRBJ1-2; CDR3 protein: CASSESVSSYGYTF; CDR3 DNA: TGCGCCAGCAGTGAGTCCGTATCTTCCTATGGCTACACCTTC
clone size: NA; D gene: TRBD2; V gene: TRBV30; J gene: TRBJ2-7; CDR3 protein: CALDRSGGLGYEQYF; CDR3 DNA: TGTGCTTTAGACCGTAGCGGGGGGCTCGGGTACGAGCAGTACTTC
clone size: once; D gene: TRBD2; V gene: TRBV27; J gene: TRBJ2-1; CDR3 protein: CASSSSGKEFF; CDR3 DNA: TGTGCCAGCAGTAGTAGCGGGAAGGAGTTCTTC
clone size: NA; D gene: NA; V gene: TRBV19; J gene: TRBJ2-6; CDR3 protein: CASNRGLGANVLTF; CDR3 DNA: TGTGCCAGTAACAGGGGACTTGGGGCCAACGTCCTGACTTTC
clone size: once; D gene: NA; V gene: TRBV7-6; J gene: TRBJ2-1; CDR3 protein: CASSLTGRSYNEQFF; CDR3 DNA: TGTGCCAGCAGCTTGACGGGAAGGTCCTACAATGAGCAGTTCTTC
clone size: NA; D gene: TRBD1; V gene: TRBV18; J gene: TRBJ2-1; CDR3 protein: CASSPIQGEGEQFF; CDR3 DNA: TGTGCCAGCTCACCTATACAGGGGGAAGGTGAGCAGTTCTTC
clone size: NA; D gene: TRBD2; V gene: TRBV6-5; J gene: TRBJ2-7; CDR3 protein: CASSYGTSGNKYF; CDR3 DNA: TGTGCCAGCAGTTACGGGACTAGCGGGAATAAGTACTTC
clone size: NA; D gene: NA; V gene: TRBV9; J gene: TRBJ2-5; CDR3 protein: CASSVGGGGPLETQYF; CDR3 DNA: TGTGCCAGCAGCGTCGGGGGAGGGGGCCCGTTGGAGACCCAGTACTTC
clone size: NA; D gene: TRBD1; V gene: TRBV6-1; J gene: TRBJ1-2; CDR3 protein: CASDRASANYGYTF; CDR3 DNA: TGTGCCAGCGACAGGGCTTCCGCTAACTATGGCTACACCTTC
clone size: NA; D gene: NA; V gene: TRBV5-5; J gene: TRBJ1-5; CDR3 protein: CASTSGQPAGQPQHF; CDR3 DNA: TGTGCCAGCACCTCGGGGCAGCCCGCGGGTCAGCCCCAGCATTTT
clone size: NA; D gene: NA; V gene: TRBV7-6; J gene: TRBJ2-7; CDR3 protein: CASSSRQGRDEQYF; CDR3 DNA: TGTGCCAGCAGCTCAAGACAGGGGAGGGACGAGCAGTACTTC
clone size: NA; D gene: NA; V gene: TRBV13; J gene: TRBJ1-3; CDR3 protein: CASSWAGVDTIYF; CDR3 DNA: TGTGCCAGCAGCTGGGCGGGAGTCGACACCATATATTTT
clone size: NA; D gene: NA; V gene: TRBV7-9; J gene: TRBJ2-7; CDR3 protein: CASSQVGQSYEQYF; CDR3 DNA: TGTGCCAGCAGCCAAGTTGGACAATCCTACGAGCAGTACTTC
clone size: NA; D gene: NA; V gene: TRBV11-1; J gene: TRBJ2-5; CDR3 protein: CASRRGGQETQYF; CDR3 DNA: TGTGCCAGCAGGAGGGGGGGCCAAGAGACCCAGTACTTC
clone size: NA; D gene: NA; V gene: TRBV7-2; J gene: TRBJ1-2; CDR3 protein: CASTNWEYYGYTF; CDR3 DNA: TGTGCCAGCACCAACTGGGAATACTATGGCTACACCTTC
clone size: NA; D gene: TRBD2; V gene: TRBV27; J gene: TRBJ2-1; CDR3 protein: CASSPLAGGPDNEQFF; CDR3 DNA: TGTGCCAGCAGTCCGTTAGCGGGAGGGCCAGACAATGAGCAGTTCTTC
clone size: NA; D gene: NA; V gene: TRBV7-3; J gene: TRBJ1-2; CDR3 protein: CASSRTALWAFLTRDYTF; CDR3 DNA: TGTGCCAGCAGCCGGACCGCTCTTTGGGCTTTTCTCACAAGGGACTACACCTTC
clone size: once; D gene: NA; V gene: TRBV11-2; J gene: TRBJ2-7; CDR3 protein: CASSLVTAEQYF; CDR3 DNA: TGTGCCAGCAGCTTAGTGACGGCCGAGCAGTACTTC
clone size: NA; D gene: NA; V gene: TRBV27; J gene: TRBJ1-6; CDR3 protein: CASSLQVPNNSPLHF; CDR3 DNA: TGTGCCAGCAGTTTACAAGTTCCGAATAATTCACCCCTCCACTTT
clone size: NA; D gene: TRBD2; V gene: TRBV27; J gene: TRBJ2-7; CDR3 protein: CASSPRTSGGYEQYF; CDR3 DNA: TGTGCCAGCAGTCCCCGGACTAGCGGGGGCTACGAGCAGTACTTC
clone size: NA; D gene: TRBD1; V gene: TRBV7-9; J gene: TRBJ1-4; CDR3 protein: CASSFSGTGGEKLFF; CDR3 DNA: TGTGCCAGCAGCTTCTCCGGGACAGGGGGAGAAAAACTGTTTTTT